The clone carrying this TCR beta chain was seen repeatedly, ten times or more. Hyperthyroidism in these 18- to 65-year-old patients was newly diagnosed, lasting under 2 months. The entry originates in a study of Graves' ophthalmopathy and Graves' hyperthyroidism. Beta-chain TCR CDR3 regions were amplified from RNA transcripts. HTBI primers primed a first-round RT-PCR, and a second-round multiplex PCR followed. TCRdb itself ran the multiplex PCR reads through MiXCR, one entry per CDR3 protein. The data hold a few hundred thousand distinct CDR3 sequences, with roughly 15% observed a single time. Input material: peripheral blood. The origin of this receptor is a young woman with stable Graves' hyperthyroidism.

The CDR3 DNA reads as TGTGCCAGCAGCTTACCCATTTGGCAGGCCGAGCAGTACTTC. The encoded protein is CASSLPIWQAEQYF. The chain has TRBV7-2 and TRBJ2-7, with D unresolved. Trimming left V 2 bases short and J 6 bases short, with 14 bases between. Germline CDR1 SGHTA, CDR2 FQGNSA. The CDR3 extends over 14 amino acids.